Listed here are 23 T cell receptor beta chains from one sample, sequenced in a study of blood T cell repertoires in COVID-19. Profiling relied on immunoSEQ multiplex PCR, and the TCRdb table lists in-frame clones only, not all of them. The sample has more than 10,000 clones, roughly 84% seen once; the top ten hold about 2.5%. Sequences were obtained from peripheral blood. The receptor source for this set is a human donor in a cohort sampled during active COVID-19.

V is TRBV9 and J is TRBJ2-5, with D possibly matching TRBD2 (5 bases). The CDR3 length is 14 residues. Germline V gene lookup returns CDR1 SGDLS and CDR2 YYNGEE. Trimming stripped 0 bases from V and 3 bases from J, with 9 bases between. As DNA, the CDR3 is TGTGCCAGCAGCGTAGGAGGGAGAGAAGAGACCCAGTACTTC. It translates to CASSVGGREETQYF.

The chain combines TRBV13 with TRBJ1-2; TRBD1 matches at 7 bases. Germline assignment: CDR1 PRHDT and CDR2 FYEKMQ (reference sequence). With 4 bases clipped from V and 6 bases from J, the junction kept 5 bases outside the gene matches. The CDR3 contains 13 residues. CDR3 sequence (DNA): TGTGCCAGCAGCTGGTACAGGGGTAATGGCTACACCTTC. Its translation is CASSWYRGNGYTF.

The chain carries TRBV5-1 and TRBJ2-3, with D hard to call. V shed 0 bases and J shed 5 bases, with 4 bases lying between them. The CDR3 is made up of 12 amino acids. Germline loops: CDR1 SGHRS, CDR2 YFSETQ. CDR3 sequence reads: CASSLDQDTQYF. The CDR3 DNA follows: TGCGCCAGCAGCTTGGATCAAGATACGCAGTATTTT.

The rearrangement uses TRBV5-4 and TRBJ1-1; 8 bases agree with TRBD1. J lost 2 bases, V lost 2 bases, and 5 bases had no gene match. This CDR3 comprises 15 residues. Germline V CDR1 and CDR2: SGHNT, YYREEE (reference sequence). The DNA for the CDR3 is TGTGCCAGCAGCTTTGACAGGGGCGAAAACACTGAAGCTTTCTTT. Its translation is CASSFDRGENTEAFF.

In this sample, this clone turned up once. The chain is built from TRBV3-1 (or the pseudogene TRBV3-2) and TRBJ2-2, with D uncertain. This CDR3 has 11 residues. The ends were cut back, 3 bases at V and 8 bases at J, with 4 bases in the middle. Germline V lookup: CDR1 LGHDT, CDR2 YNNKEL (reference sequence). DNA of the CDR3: TGTGCCAGCAGCCAGGAGGGGGAGCTGTTTTTT. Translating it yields CASSQEGELFF.

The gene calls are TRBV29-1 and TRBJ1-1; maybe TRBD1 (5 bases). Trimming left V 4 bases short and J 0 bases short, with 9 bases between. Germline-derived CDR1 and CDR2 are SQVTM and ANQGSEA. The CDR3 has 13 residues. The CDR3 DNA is TGCAGCGTTGGTACAGGCCTGAACACTGAAGCTTTCTTT. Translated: CSVGTGLNTEAFF. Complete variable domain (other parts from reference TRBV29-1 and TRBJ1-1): SAVISQKPSRDICQRGTSLTIQCQVDSQVTMMFWYRQQPGQSLTLIATANQGSEATYESGFVIDKFPISRPNLTFSTLTVSNMSPEDSSIYLCSVGTGLNTEAFFGQGTRLTVV.

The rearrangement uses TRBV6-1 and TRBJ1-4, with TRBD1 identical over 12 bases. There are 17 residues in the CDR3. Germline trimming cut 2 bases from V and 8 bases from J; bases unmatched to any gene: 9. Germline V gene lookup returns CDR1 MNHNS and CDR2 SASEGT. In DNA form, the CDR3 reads TGTGCCAGCAGTGAACCGCGGGACAGGGGGCGGGAGGAAAAACTGTTTTTT. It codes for CASSEPRDRGREEKLFF.

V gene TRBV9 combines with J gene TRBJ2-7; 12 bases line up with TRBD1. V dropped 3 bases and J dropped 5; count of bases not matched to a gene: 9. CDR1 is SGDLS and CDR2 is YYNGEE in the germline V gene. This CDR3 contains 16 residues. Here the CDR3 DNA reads TGTGCCAGCAGCGCATCCACCGGGACAGGGGGCCACGAGCAGTACTTC. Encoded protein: CASSASTGTGGHEQYF.

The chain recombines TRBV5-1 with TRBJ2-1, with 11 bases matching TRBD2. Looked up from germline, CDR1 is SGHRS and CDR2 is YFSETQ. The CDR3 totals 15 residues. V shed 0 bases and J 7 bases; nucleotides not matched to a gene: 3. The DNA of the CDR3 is TGCGCCAGCAGCTTGGCTAGCGGGAGGCCGAATGAGCAGTTCTTC. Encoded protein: CASSLASGRPNEQFF. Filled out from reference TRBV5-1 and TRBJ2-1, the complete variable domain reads KAGVTQTPRYLIKTRGQQVTLSCSPISGHRSVSWYQQTPGQGLQFLFEYFSETQRNKGNFPGRFSGRQFSNSRSEMNVSTLELGDSALYLCASSLASGRPNEQFFGPGTRLTVL.

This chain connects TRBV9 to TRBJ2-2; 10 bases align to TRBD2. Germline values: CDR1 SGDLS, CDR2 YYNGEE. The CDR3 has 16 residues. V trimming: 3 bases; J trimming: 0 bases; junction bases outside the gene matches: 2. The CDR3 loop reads CASSASGGANTGELFF. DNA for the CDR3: TGTGCCAGCAGCGCGAGCGGGGGGGCGAACACCGGGGAGCTGTTTTTT.

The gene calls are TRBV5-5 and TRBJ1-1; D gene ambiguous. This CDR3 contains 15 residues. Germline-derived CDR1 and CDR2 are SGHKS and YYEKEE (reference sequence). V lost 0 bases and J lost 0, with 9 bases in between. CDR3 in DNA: TGTGCCAGCAGCTTGGAGTCAGGCTTGAACACTGAAGCTTTCTTT. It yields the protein CASSLESGLNTEAFF.

The CDR3 loop reads CASSRTSGGAWNGELFF. CDR3 in DNA: TGTGCCAGTAGTAGGACTAGCGGGGGGGCCTGGAACGGGGAGCTGTTTTTT. This chain uses TRBV19 with TRBJ2-2; 15 nucleotides match TRBD2. CDR1 and CDR2 from the germline V gene are LNHDA and SQIVND (reference sequence). CDR3 size: 17 residues. The J segment lost 7 bases and the V segment lost 4 bases, leaving 7 bases of the junction unmatched. Combining the CDR3 with reference TRBV19 and TRBJ2-2 gives the whole variable domain DGGITQSPKYLFRKEGQNVTLSCEQNLNHDAMYWYRQDPGQGLRLIYYSQIVNDFQKGDIAEGYSVSREKKESFPLTVTSAQKNPTAFYLCASSRTSGGAWNGELFFGEGSRLTVL.

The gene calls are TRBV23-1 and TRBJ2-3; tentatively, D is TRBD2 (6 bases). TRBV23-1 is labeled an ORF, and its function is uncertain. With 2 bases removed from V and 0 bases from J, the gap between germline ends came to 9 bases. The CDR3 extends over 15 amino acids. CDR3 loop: CASSQGGISTDTQYF. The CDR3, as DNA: TGCGCCAGCAGTCAAGGGGGGATTAGCACAGATACGCAGTATTTT.

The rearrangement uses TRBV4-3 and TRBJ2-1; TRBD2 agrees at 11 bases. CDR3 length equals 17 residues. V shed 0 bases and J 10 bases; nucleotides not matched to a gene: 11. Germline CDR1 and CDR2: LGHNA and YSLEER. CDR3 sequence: CASSQESPLAGVGEQFF. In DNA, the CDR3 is TGCGCCAGCAGCCAAGAATCCCCACTAGCGGGGGTAGGGGAGCAGTTCTTC.

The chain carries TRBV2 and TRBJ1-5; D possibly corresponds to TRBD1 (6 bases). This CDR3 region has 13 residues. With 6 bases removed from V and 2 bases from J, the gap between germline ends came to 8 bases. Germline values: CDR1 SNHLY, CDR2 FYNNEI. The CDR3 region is CASRDSGNQPQHF. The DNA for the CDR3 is TGTGCCAGCAGGGACAGCGGCAATCAGCCCCAGCATTTT.

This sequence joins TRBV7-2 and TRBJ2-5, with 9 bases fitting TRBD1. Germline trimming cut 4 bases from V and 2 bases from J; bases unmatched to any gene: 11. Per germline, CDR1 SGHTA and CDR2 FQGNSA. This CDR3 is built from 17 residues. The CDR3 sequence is CASSSIHRGRIQETQYF. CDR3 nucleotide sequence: TGTGCCAGCAGCTCGATCCACAGGGGGCGGATACAAGAGACCCAGTACTTC.

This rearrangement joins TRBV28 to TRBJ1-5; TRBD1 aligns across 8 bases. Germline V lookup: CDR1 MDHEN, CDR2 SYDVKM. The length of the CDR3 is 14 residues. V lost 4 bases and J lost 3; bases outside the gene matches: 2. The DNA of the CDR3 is TGTGCCAGCAGTTGGGACAGGAACAATCAGCCCCAGCATTTT. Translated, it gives CASSWDRNNQPQHF. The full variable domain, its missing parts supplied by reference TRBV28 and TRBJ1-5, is DVKVTQSSRYLVKRTGEKVFLECVQDMDHENMFWYRQDPGLGLRLIYFSYDVKMKEKGDIPEGYSVSREKKERFSLILESASTNQTSMYLCASSWDRNNQPQHFGDGTRLSIL.

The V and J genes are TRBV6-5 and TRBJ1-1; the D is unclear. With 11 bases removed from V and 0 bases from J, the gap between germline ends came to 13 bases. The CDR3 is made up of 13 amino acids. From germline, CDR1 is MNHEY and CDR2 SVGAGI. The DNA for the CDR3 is TGTGCCCTTGAGACGGGAATGAACACTGAAGCTTTCTTT. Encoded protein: CALETGMNTEAFF.

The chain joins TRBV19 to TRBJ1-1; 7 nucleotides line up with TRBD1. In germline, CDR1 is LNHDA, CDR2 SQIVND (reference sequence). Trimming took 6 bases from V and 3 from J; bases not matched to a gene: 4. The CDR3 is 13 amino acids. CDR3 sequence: CASSGTEHTEAFF. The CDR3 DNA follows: TGTGCCAGTAGCGGGACAGAGCACACTGAAGCTTTCTTT. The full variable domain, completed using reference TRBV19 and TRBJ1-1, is DGGITQSPKYLFRKEGQNVTLSCEQNLNHDAMYWYRQDPGQGLRLIYYSQIVNDFQKGDIAEGYSVSREKKESFPLTVTSAQKNPTAFYLCASSGTEHTEAFFGQGTRLTVV.

The CDR3 coding sequence is TGTGCCAGCAGCCCCCCGGGACAGAATCAGCCCCAGCATTTT. Translating it yields CASSPPGQNQPQHF. The chain employs TRBV7-2 and TRBJ1-5; 7 bases are shared with TRBD1. This CDR3 has 14 amino acids. CDR1 and CDR2 (germline): SGHTA, FQGNSA. After removal of 5 bases from V and 4 bases from J, the junction contained 5 bases not matched to a gene. Full variable domain (rest looked up from reference TRBV7-2 and TRBJ1-5): GAGVSQSPSNKVTEKGKDVELRCDPISGHTALYWYRQSLGQGLEFLIYFQGNSAPDKSGLPSDRFSAERTGGSVSTLTIQRTQQEDSAVYLCASSPPGQNQPQHFGDGTRLSIL.

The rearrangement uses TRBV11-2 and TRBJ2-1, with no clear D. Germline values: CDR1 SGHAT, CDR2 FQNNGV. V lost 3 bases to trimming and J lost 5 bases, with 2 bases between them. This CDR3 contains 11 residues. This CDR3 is CASSFDNEQFF. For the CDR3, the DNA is TGTGCCAGCAGCTTCGACAATGAGCAGTTCTTC.

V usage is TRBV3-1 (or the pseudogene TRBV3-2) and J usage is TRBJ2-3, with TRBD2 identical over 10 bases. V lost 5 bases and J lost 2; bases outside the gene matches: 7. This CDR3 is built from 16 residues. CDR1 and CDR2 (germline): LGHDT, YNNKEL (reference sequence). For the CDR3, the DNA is TGTGCCAGCAGCATAGGGACTAGCGCGCCCACAGATACGCAGTATTTT. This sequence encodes CASSIGTSAPTDTQYF.

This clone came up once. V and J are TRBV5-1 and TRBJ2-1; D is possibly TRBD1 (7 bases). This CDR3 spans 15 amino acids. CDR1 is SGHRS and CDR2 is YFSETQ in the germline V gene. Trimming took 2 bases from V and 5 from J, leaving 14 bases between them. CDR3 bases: TGCGCCAGCAGCTTTGGCCAGGGGGGCCACAATGAGCAGTTCTTC. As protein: CASSFGQGGHNEQFF.